This entry is about one TCR beta chain. The antigen remains undetermined. Blood samples measuring around 2.4 ml were taken per donor. During cDNA synthesis, UMIs that each contained a 6-nucleotide sample barcode were added by means of template switching. Following a re-call of the 5' RACE reads, TCRdb has one entry per CDR3 protein and lacks DNA. The ten top clones account for approximately 2.4%, within a sample of around 450,000 distinct CDR3 sequences. The CDR3 is 17 residues long. Looked up from germline, CDR1 is MGHDK and CDR2 is SYGVNS. The sample comes from a study of monozygotic twins with inflammatory bowel disease. General study points: Different T cell subtypes could not be distinguished. Among twins, concordant and discordant pairs did not differ in repertoire similarity, possibly from limited power.

The material sequenced was blood. The TCR was taken from a human donor with ulcerative colitis or Crohn's disease, or a healthy co-twin of an affected twin (not recorded which). The genes are TRBV25-1 and TRBJ2-3; TCRdb picks TRBD2, but there is no DNA to check that call. CDR3: CASSEWEERELGDTQYF.